This record concerns one T cell receptor (beta chain) sequence. The data derive from a study of blood T cell repertoires in COVID-19. Assay used: immunoSEQ multiplex PCR; TCRdb lists only in-frame clones, some missing. The sample contains about 320,000 clones, roughly 87% of which appear only once. CDR1 is GTSNPN and CDR2 is SVGIG in the germline V gene (reference sequence). The V end lost 4 bases, the J end lost 2 bases, and 15 bases lay between the germline ends. The CDR3 contains 15 residues. This rearrangement joins TRBV30 to TRBJ1-3; D is uncertain. This receptor was taken from a woman between 18 and 29 years old who had recovered from COVID-19. Sequenced: PBMCs or T cells enriched from blood (not recorded which). The CDR3 protein is CAWTEKGGAGNTIYF. The CDR3 nucleotides are TGTGCCTGGACAGAAAAGGGAGGCGCTGGAAACACCATATATTTT.